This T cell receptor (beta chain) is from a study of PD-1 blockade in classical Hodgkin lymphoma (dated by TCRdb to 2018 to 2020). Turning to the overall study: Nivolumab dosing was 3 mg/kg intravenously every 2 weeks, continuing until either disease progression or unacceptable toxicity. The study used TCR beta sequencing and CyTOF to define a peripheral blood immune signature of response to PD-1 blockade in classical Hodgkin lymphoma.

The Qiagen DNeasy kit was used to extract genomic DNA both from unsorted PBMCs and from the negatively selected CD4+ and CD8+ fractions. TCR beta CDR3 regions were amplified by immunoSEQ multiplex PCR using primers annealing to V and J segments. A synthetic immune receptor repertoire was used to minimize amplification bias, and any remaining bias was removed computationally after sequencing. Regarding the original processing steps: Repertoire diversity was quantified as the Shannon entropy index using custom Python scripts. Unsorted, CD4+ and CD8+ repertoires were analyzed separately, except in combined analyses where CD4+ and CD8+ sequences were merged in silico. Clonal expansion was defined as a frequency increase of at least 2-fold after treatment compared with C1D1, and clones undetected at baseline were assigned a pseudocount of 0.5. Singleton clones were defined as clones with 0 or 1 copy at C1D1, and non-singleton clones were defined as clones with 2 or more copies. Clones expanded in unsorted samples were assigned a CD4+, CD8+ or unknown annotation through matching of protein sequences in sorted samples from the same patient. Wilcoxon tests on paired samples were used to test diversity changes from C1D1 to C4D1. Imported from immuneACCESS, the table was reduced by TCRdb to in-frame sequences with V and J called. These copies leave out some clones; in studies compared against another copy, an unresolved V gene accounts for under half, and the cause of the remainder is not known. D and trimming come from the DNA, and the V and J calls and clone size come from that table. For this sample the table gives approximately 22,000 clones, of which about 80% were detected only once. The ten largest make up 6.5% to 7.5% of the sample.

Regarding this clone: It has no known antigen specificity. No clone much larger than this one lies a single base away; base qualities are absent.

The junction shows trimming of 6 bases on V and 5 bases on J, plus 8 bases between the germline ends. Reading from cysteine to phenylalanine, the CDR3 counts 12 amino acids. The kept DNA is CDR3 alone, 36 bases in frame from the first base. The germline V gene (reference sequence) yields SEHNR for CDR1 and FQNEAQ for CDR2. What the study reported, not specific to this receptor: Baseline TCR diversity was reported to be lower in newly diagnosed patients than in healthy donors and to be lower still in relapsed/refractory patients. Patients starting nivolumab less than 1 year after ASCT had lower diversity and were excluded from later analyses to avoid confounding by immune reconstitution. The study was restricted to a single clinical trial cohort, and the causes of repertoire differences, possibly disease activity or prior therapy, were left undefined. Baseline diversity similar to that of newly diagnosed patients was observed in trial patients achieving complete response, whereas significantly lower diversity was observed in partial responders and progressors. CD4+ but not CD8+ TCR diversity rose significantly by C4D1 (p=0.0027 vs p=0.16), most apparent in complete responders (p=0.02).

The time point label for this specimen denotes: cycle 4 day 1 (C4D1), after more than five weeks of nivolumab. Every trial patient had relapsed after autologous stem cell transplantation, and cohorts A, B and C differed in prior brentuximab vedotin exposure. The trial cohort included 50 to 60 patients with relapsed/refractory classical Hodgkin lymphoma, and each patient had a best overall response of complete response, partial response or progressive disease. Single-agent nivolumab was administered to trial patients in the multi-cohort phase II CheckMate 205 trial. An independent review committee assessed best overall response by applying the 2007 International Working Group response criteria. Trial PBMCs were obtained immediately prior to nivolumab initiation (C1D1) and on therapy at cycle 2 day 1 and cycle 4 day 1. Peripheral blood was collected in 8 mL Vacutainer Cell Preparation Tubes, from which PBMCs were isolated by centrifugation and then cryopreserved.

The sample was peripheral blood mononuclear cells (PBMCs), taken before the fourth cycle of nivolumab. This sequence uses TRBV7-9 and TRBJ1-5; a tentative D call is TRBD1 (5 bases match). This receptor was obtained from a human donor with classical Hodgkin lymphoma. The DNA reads TGTGCCAGCAGTCGAGGGGATCAGCCCCAGCATTTT. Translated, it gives CASSRGDQPQHF.